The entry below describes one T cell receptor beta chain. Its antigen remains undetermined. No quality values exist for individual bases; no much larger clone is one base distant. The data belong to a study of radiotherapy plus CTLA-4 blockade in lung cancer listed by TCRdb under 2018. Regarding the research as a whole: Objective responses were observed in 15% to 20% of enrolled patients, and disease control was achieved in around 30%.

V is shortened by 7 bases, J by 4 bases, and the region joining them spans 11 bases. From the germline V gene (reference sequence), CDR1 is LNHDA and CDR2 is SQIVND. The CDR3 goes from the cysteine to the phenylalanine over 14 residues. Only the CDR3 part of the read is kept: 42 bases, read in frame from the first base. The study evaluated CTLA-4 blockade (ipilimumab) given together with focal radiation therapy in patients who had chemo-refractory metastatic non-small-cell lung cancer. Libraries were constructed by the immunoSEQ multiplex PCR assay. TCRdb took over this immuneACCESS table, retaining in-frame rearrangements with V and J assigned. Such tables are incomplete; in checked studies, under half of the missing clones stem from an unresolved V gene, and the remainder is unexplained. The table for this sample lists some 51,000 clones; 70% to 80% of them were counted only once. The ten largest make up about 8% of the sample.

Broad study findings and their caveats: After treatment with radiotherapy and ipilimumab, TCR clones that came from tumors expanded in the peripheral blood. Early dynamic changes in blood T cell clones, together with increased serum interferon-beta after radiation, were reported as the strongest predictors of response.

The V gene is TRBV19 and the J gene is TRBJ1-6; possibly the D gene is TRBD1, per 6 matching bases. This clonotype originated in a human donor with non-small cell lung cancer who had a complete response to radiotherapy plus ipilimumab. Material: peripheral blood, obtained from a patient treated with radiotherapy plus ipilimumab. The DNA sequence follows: TGTGCCAGTACCCAGAGGGGGTATAATTCACCCCTCCACTTT. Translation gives CASTQRGYNSPLHF.